A single T cell receptor (beta chain) is shown here with its context. As yet, its antigen is unknown. The data were obtained in a study of CD8+CD57+ T cells in acquired aplastic anemia. The overall study: Sorted CD4+ and CD8+ cells gave an average of around 3 ug of DNA.

Whole-study findings and limits: No significant difference in CD8+ Simpson's diversity was found between patients and controls. The same twenty-nine CD8+ CDR3 sequences occurred in patients and in controls.

Germline V gives CDR1 SGHTA, CDR2 FQGNSA. This CDR3 has 13 amino acids. Trimming shortened V by 4 bases and J by 9 bases, and 16 bases separated the two germline ends. Profiling of TCR beta VDJ combinations and CDR3 sequences used genomic DNA as template. Using its own MiXCR run on the reads, TCRdb lists one record per CDR3 protein. In the table there are 250,000 to 350,000 distinct CDR3 sequences, around three fifths of which are singletons. Material: sorted CD4+, CD8+, or CD8+CD57+ T cells (not recorded which) from PBMCs. The chain uses TRBV7-2 and TRBJ2-7; D is possibly TRBD2 (6 bases). The clonotype originates from a human donor with severe aplastic anemia or a healthy control (not recorded which). The CDR3 DNA reads as TGTGCCAGCAGCTCTATCCGGGAGTATGGGCAGTACTTC. It specifies CASSSIREYGQYF.